Following are 5 T cell receptor beta chains from one sample sequenced in a study of T cell responses to AZD1222 COVID-19 vaccine. Profiling relied on immunoSEQ multiplex PCR, and the TCRdb table lists in-frame clones only, not all of them. Here the sample spans around 150,000 clones, 80% to 95% being singletons. Sample: peripheral blood, taken 28 days after the second AZD1222 dose. Receptors were obtained from an adult who received the AZD1222 COVID-19 vaccine.

The chain carries TRBV6-6 and TRBJ1-2; 8 bases match TRBD1. Germline trimming cut 5 bases from V and 0 bases from J; bases unmatched to any gene: 17. This CDR3 is built from 19 residues. Germline V lookup: CDR1 MNHNY, CDR2 SVGAGI (reference sequence). Here the CDR3 reads CASSRRRNLDRDANYGYTF. CDR3 DNA: TGTGCCAGCAGTCGACGCCGGAACCTGGACAGGGATGCTAACTATGGCTACACCTTC.

This clone has just one count. This chain links TRBV7-2 with TRBJ1-3; perhaps TRBD1 as D (5 bases). Germline loops: CDR1 SGHTA, CDR2 FQGNSA. V was trimmed by 5 bases and J by 4 bases, leaving 27 bases between them. The CDR3 is made up of 19 amino acids. For the CDR3, the DNA is TGTGCCAGCAGCCAAGATCTAGGGTCGGGACGGTACATGGGAAACACCATATATTTT. It specifies CASSQDLGSGRYMGNTIYF.

This rearrangement joins TRBV28 to TRBJ1-1; D unclear. The CDR3 runs to 12 residues. With 3 bases removed from V and 4 bases from J, the gap between germline ends came to 6 bases. Germline CDR1 MDHEN, CDR2 SYDVKM. The CDR3 coding sequence is TGTGCCAGCAGTTTCCCGGGCACTGAAGCTTTCTTT. This gives the protein CASSFPGTEAFF. The variable domain in full, with the rest retrieved from reference TRBV28 and TRBJ1-1, is DVKVTQSSRYLVKRTGEKVFLECVQDMDHENMFWYRQDPGLGLRLIYFSYDVKMKEKGDIPEGYSVSREKKERFSLILESASTNQTSMYLCASSFPGTEAFFGQGTRLTVV.

This chain connects TRBV6-5 to TRBJ1-5, with TRBD1 identical over 7 bases. This CDR3 region has 16 residues. With 4 bases clipped from V and 1 base from J, the junction kept 7 bases outside the gene matches. Germline values: CDR1 MNHEY, CDR2 SVGAGI. CDR3 nucleotides: TGTGCCAGCAGTTCGACAGGGAGTTGGAGCAATCAGCCCCAGCATTTT. Translated: CASSSTGSWSNQPQHF.

The chain recombines TRBV20-1 with TRBJ1-2; D possibly corresponds to TRBD1 (5 bases). With 5 bases removed from V and 4 bases from J, the gap between germline ends came to 8 bases. This CDR3 contains 11 residues. In germline, CDR1 is DFQATT, CDR2 SNEGSKA (reference sequence). The CDR3 DNA is TGCAGTGCTGTTGGGGGCTATGGCTACACCTTC. The encoded protein is CSAVGGYGYTF.